This TCR beta chain derives from a study of T cell changes during pregnancy in multiple sclerosis. Clones were read by immunoSEQ multiplex PCR, and TCRdb kept only the in-frame ones, dropping some. The table includes approximately 90,000 clones, 90% to 95% detected once. V lost 0 bases and J lost 3, with 13 bases in between. The CDR3 runs 16 residues. Germline V CDR1 and CDR2: LGHNA, YSLEER. Regarding this clone: Additional DNA sequences in this sample encode the identical CDR3.

Sequenced material: peripheral blood, taken after pregnancy. The V call is TRBV4-3, the J call TRBJ2-3; a weak D match, TRBD2 (5 bases). The sequence came from a female donor in good health, enrolled as a control in a pregnancy study. CDR3 in amino acids: CASSQDVAGGTDTQYF. CDR3 coding DNA: TGCGCCAGCAGCCAAGATGTGGCGGGTGGAACAGATACGCAGTATTTT.